This T cell receptor (beta chain) was captured by sequencing in a study of blood T cell repertoires in COVID-19. Study summary: The United States, Italy and Spain supplied acute and convalescent COVID-19 samples. T cells, B-cell-depleted T cells, or PBMCs supplied cDNA or gDNA.

V was pared by 2 bases and J by 3 bases, with 1 base of the junction left unmatched. The CDR3 extends over 15 amino acids. Germline-derived CDR1 and CDR2 are LGHNA and YNFKEQ. In the original processing: Scientists estimated how many nucleated cells there were by amplifying reference gene primers. TCRdb keeps only in-frame clones here, not all; method: immunoSEQ multiplex PCR. The DNA gave D and trimming, while V, J and clone size come from that table. The profile shows around 250,000 clones, under 90% of them singletons. V and J are TRBV4-2 and TRBJ2-3, with 11 bases aligning to TRBD2. Sequencing used peripheral blood. The TCR comes from a woman in her 40s who had recovered from COVID-19. CDR3 DNA: TGTGCCAGCAGCCAACGACTAGCGGGAACAGATACGCAGTATTTT. Protein product: CASSQRLAGTDTQYF.